The present T cell receptor (beta chain) was sequenced within a study of T cell responses to AZD1222 COVID-19 vaccine. This table comes from immunoSEQ multiplex PCR, and its TCRdb copy is limited to in-frame clones, with some not included. This sample has 160,000 or so clones; approximately 92% occur once, and the top ten carry around 2.6%. This CDR3 is built from 18 residues. CDR1 is LGHDT and CDR2 is YNNKEL in the germline V gene (reference sequence). V dropped 0 bases and J dropped 2 bases, with 19 bases sitting between them. This specimen consisted of peripheral blood, obtained on day 0 of AZD1222 vaccination. The TCR comes from an adult in good health. The rearrangement uses TRBV3-1 (or the pseudogene TRBV3-2) and TRBJ1-1; D is ambiguous. The CDR3 sequence is CASSQDSDFLTTNTEAFF. The CDR3, as DNA: TGTGCCAGCAGCCAAGATTCGGATTTCCTAACAACTAACACTGAAGCTTTCTTT.